This TCR beta chain was recovered during a study of breast tumors, draining lymph nodes, adjacent tissues. General study points: The data were judged consistent with most tumor T cells coming from lymph node and expanding in tumor. Compared with lymph nodes, tumors were less diverse; compared with nontumor tissue, more. Tumor and nontumor repertoires were significantly more similar in luminal-like than in basal-like breast cancer. Tumor T cell lymph node origin was a supported hypothesis, not proven.

This clonotype has at least ten counts. Its antigen remains unknown. MiXCR, run by TCRdb on the multiplex PCR reads, gives a single entry per CDR3 protein. The sample contains approximately 37,000 distinct CDR3 sequences, 35% to 40% of which appear only once. Sequenced sample: breast tumor tissue. The receptor was derived from a female donor with breast cancer. Some clones in this sample may be carry-over from other donors' samples.

For the CDR3, the DNA is TGTGCCAGCAGCTCCGATTTAGCGGGAGGTGTTGAGACCCAGTACTTC. Amino acids: CASSSDLAGGVETQYF. The rearrangement uses TRBV7-9 and TRBJ2-5; 10 bases are shared with TRBD2. The V gene end was trimmed by 4 bases and the J gene end by 5 bases; junction bases not matched to a gene: 10. The CDR3 loop spans 16 amino acids. CDR1 SEHNR and CDR2 FQNEAQ come from the germline V gene (reference sequence).